Reported below is one T cell receptor (beta chain). Its matching antigen is unknown. Here immunoSEQ multiplex PCR was the method, and the copy in TCRdb shows in-frame clones only, minus some. The sample shows about 97,000 clones, approximately 83% of them seen only once. The sample comes from a study of PD-1 blockade in classical Hodgkin lymphoma. V was pared by 0 bases and J by 5 bases, with 4 bases between. In germline, CDR1 is LNHDA, CDR2 SQIVND (reference sequence). This CDR3 has 13 residues. Each patient experienced a relapse that followed autologous stem cell transplantation, and brentuximab vedotin exposure varied. Best responses fell into complete response, partial response or progressive disease. General study results and limits: Newly diagnosed and completely responding patients shared comparable baseline diversity. Significantly greater TCR diversity emerged by C4D1 in CD4+ cells but not CD8+ cells. It was reported that newly diagnosed patients had less baseline TCR diversity than healthy donors.

The chain joins TRBV19 to TRBJ1-4; D is uncertain. This specimen was peripheral blood mononuclear cells (PBMCs), taken at baseline. This sequence was found in a human donor with classical Hodgkin lymphoma. The CDR3 here is CASSIEENEKLFF. DNA for the CDR3: TGTGCCAGTAGTATAGAGGAGAATGAAAAACTGTTTTTT. Drawing the rest from reference TRBV19 and TRBJ1-4, the complete variable domain is DGGITQSPKYLFRKEGQNVTLSCEQNLNHDAMYWYRQDPGQGLRLIYYSQIVNDFQKGDIAEGYSVSREKKESFPLTVTSAQKNPTAFYLCASSIEENEKLFFGSGTQLSVL.